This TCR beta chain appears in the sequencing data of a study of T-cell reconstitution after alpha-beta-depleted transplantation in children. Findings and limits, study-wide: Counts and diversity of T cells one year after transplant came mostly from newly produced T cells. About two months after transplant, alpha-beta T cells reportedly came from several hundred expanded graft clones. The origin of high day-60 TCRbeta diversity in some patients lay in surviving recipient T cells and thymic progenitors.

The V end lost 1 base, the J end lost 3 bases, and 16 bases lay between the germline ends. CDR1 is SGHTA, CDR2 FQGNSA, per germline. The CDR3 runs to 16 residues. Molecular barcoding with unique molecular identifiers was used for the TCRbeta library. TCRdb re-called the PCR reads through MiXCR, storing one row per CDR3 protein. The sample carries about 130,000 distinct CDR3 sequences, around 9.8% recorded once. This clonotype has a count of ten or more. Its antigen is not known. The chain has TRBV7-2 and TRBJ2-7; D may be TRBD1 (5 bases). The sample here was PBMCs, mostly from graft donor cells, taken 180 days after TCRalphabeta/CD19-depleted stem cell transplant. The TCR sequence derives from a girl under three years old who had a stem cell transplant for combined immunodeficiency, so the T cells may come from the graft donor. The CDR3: CASSLGLGAGIYEQYF. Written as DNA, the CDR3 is TGTGCCAGCAGCTTAGGGCTAGGAGCAGGGATCTACGAGCAGTACTTC.